Listed below are T cell receptor beta chains from one sample, sequenced in a study of blood T cell repertoires in COVID-19. Produced via immunoSEQ multiplex PCR; TCRdb's table is partial and in-frame only. The table shows around 80,000 clones, with under 85% occurring only once. Sequenced sample: peripheral blood. Source of these receptors: a human donor in a cohort sampled during active COVID-19. Each CDR3 is given with its conserved first and last residue. Each record gives: J gene, D gene, clone size, V gene, CDR3 protein, CDR3 DNA. D genes are given only for firm matches. Some rows have no size entry. The others give once, few or many, or a class for an expanded clone.

j_call: TRBJ2-1
d_call: TRBD1
clone_size: -
v_call: TRBV3-1/TRBV3-2
cdr3_aa: CASSPGQDYNEQFF
cdr3_nt: TGTGCCAGCAGCCCGGGACAGGACTACAATGAGCAGTTCTTC

j_call: TRBJ2-5
d_call: -
clone_size: -
v_call: TRBV6-1
cdr3_aa: CASSDSSGLWGTQYF
cdr3_nt: TGTGCCAGCAGTGATTCTTCGGGACTCTGGGGGACCCAGTACTTC

j_call: TRBJ2-5
d_call: TRBD2
clone_size: -
v_call: TRBV19
cdr3_aa: CASTIGSGGPETQYF
cdr3_nt: TGTGCCAGTACCATCGGAAGCGGGGGGCCCGAGACCCAGTACTTC

j_call: TRBJ2-6
d_call: TRBD1
clone_size: -
v_call: TRBV7-9
cdr3_aa: CASTLGQHSGANVLTF
cdr3_nt: TGTGCCAGCACCTTGGGACAGCACTCTGGGGCCAACGTCCTGACTTTC

j_call: TRBJ2-7
d_call: -
clone_size: -
v_call: TRBV4-1
cdr3_aa: CASSQGGAAAYEQYF
cdr3_nt: TGCGCCAGCAGCCAAGGCGGGGCCGCGGCGTACGAGCAGTACTTC

j_call: TRBJ1-1
d_call: -
clone_size: -
v_call: TRBV7-9
cdr3_aa: CASSAGLGAFF
cdr3_nt: TGTGCCAGCAGCGCGGGCTTGGGGGCTTTCTTT

j_call: TRBJ1-2
d_call: TRBD1
clone_size: -
v_call: TRBV11-3
cdr3_aa: CASSPGGDLAYGYTF
cdr3_nt: TGTGCCAGCAGCCCAGGGGGCGACCTGGCCTATGGCTACACCTTC

j_call: TRBJ2-7
d_call: -
clone_size: -
v_call: TRBV5-1
cdr3_aa: CASSSQEGYEQYF
cdr3_nt: TGCGCCAGCAGCTCTCAGGAGGGCTACGAGCAGTACTTC

j_call: TRBJ2-7
d_call: TRBD1
clone_size: -
v_call: TRBV3-1/TRBV3-2
cdr3_aa: CASSHQHRDRGREQYF
cdr3_nt: TGTGCCAGCAGCCATCAACACCGGGACAGGGGTCGCGAGCAGTACTTC

j_call: TRBJ1-4
d_call: -
clone_size: few
v_call: TRBV4-2
cdr3_aa: CASSQVRGEKLFF
cdr3_nt: TGTGCCAGCAGCCAAGTCCGGGGTGAAAAACTGTTTTTT

j_call: TRBJ1-4
d_call: TRBD1
clone_size: few
v_call: TRBV19
cdr3_aa: CASRTPRRTGIEKLFF
cdr3_nt: TGTGCCAGTAGGACACCCCGCCGGACAGGGATCGAAAAACTGTTTTTT